The T cell receptor (beta chain) under discussion was sequenced for a study of T cells in Graves' hyperthyroidism and ophthalmopathy. Points from the study as a whole: Peripheral blood also featured most of the thyroid clonotypes expanded above 0.001.

The length of the CDR3 is 13 residues. Germline CDR1 LNHDA, CDR2 SQIVND (reference sequence). Trimming took 11 bases from V and 5 from J, leaving 19 bases between them. TCR beta CDR3 regions were amplified from RNA. HTBI primers were the set used in a first-round RT-PCR of the TCR CDR3. TCRdb processed the multiplex PCR reads anew with MiXCR; each CDR3 protein has one entry. The sample holds 400,000 or so distinct CDR3 sequences; about 15% are singletons and the top ten take roughly 19%. Patients were excluded for uncontrolled infection, other autoimmune disease, pregnancy or lactation. On this clonotype: What it binds is unknown.

This chain links TRBV19 with TRBJ2-7; D possibly uses TRBD1 or TRBD2 (5 bases each). The specimen sequenced was blood. The source is a woman aged 55-75 years with Graves' ophthalmopathy. The CDR3 loop reads CALGDRTGHEQYF. DNA for the CDR3: TGTGCCTTAGGGGACCGGACCGGCCACGAGCAGTACTTC.